The 18 T cell receptor beta chains reported below all come from one sample, sequenced in a study of tumor-infiltrating lymphocytes in oesophageal squamous cell carcinoma. One entry per CDR3 protein results from TCRdb running MiXCR on the PCR reads. The repertoire includes 14,000 or so distinct CDR3 sequences, roughly half of them detected once, and roughly 15% sits in the top ten. Sequencing was carried out using blood. The receptors originated from a male donor with esophageal squamous cell carcinoma.

About this clonotype itself: As the CDR3 is not closed by the conserved phenylalanine or tryptophan, this likely results from a read error. It is unclear where the CDR3 begins or ends on the DNA, so no DNA is shown, and the CDR3 is as TCRdb lists it. The V gene is TRBV28, the J gene TRBJ2-1. Germline CDR1 and CDR2: MDHEN and SYDVKM. The CDR3 numbers 15 amino acids, ends counted. The CDR3 loop is CASSPSKAYGYTFGS.

This clonotype was observed a handful of times. V usage is TRBV6-1 and J usage is TRBJ2-2; no firm D call. The CDR3 length is 13 residues. Germline V CDR1 and CDR2: MNHNS, SASEGT. Trimming took 4 bases from V and 3 from J, leaving 6 bases between them. The CDR3, as DNA: TGTGCCAGCAGTGGGACCCACACCGGGGAGCTGTTTTTT. Translating gives CASSGTHTGELFF.

The rearrangement uses TRBV6-4 and TRBJ2-7; tentative D call: TRBD2 (6 bases). Matching the DNA end better, TRBJ2-1 makes the J call doubtful. Germline CDR1 reads MRHNA; CDR2 reads SNTAGT. This CDR3 comprises 13 residues. Here the CDR3 reads CASSKTSYNEQFF. The DNA of the CDR3 is TGTGCCAGCAGTAAGACTAGCTACAATGAGCAGTTCTTC.

The V call is TRBV12-3 or TRBV12-4, the J call TRBJ2-7; TRBD2 is a possible D gene (6 bases). Judging by the DNA end, TRBJ2-5 fits better; the J call may be wrong. The CDR3 consists of 15 residues. The CDR3 DNA sequence: TGTGCCAGCACCCAAGGGAGGACGGCCCAAGAGACCCAGTACTTC. Its protein product is CASTQGRTAQETQYF.

Only a few counts were recorded for this clonotype. This may arise from a read error, as a much more abundant clone is one base away. The chain links TRBV28 to TRBJ2-5; 7 bases align to TRBD2. The J call is doubtful: the DNA matches TRBJ2-1 better. This CDR3 is 14 amino acids long. CDR1 and CDR2 from the germline V gene are MDHEN and SYDVKM. CDR3 in amino acids: CASSLIGRAGEQFF. Written as DNA, the CDR3 is TGTGCCAGCAGTTTAATTGGGAGGGCGGGGGAGCAGTTCTTC.

The chain uses TRBV7-3 and TRBJ2-3; no reliable D call. CDR1 is SGHTA, CDR2 FQGTGA, per germline. Trimming removed 1 base from V and 2 bases from J, with 10 bases in between. The CDR3 spans 15 residues. The CDR3 loop reads CASSLNDFLTDTQYF. The CDR3 nucleotides are TGTGCCAGCAGCTTAAATGACTTCCTCACAGATACGCAGTATTTT.

The rearrangement uses TRBV7-9 and TRBJ2-6, with D unresolved. The J call is uncertain, as TRBJ2-7 better fits the DNA end. This CDR3 is 12 amino acids long. Germline CDR1 is SEHNR and CDR2 is FQNEAQ (reference sequence). CDR3 DNA sequence: TGTGCCAGCAGCTCGGGTCGGAACGAGCAGTACTTC. Its translation: CASSSGRNEQYF.

This clonotype is large. The V and J genes are TRBV7-8 and TRBJ2-5; D ambiguous. Germline CDR1 and CDR2: SGHVS and FQNEAQ. The CDR3 runs 14 residues. V gave up 5 bases and J gave up 5 bases, with 15 bases separating them. The CDR3 protein is CASSPGRPPETQYF. As DNA, the CDR3 is TGTGCCAGCAGCCCTGGACGGCCGCCTGAGACCCAGTACTTC.

In its sample, this clonotype is medium-sized. This chain joins TRBV6-1 and TRBJ2-7; 10 positions match TRBD1. In germline, CDR1 is MNHNS, CDR2 SASEGT. The CDR3 is 14 amino acids. V trimming: 2 bases; J trimming: 6 bases; junction bases outside the gene matches: 4. CDR3 protein: CASSENRDRGEQYF. CDR3 bases: TGTGCCAGCAGTGAAAACCGGGACAGGGGCGAGCAGTACTTC.

With regard to this clonotype: Sequence at one end of the junction differs from germline and may be a read error. This chain joins TRBV7-6 and TRBJ2-5; 7 bases line up with TRBD1. The CDR3 totals 13 residues. Germline V lookup: CDR1 SGHVS, CDR2 FNYEAQ. CDR3 protein: CASSHGTVSPLHF. CDR3 DNA sequence: TGTGCCAGCAGCCATGGGACAGTTTCACCCCTCCACTTC.

This clonotype has at least ten counts. The chain links TRBV19 to TRBJ1-6; a possible D gene is TRBD1 (6 bases). The CDR3 extends over 13 amino acids. Germline V gene lookup returns CDR1 LNHDA and CDR2 SQIVND (reference sequence). The V gene lost 5 bases and the J gene lost 8 bases, with 10 bases spanning the gap. The CDR3 sequence is CASSQQGDSPLHF. CDR3 sequence (DNA): TGTGCCAGTAGTCAACAGGGTGATTCACCCCTCCACTTT.

The chain has TRBV7-2 and TRBJ2-4; D not certain. The J call may be wrong; the DNA end is better matched by TRBJ1-2. Germline CDR1 reads SGHTA; CDR2 reads FQGNSA. The CDR3 runs 13 residues. CDR3 nucleotide sequence: TGTGCCAGCAGCGCTAGCACAACGGATGGCTACACCTTC. Translation: CASSASTTDGYTF.

Ten or more counts support this clonotype. The CDR3 carries no conserved terminal phenylalanine or tryptophan, so it likely arises from a read error. It is unclear where the CDR3 begins or ends on the DNA, so no DNA is shown, and the CDR3 is as TCRdb lists it. The rearrangement uses TRBV7-9 and TRBJ2-1. Germline V lookup: CDR1 SEHNR, CDR2 FQNEAQ (reference sequence). The CDR3 spans 9 amino acids, including both terminal residues. The CDR3 spells CASSLNLGR.

The table lists this clonotype with a few counts. This CDR3 fails to terminate in the conserved phenylalanine or tryptophan, so it likely reflects a read error. The limits of the CDR3 on the DNA are not certain, so only TCRdb's listed CDR3 is given. The rearrangement links TRBV7-2 to TRBJ2-5; the table names TRBD2, a call not compared with the DNA. With termini counted, the CDR3 has 15 amino acids. The V gene's germline CDR1 is SGHTA and CDR2 FQGNSA. This CDR3 reads CASSFSKDSPLHFGN.

CDR3 sequence: CASSLATGQETQYF. The CDR3 bases are TGCGCCAGCAGCCTAGCGACCGGCCAAGAGACCCAGTACTTC. The V and J genes are TRBV10-2 and TRBJ2-6, with D possibly being TRBD2 (6 bases). The tail of the sequence fits TRBJ2-5 better, so the J call may be wrong. From germline, CDR1 is WSHSY and CDR2 SAAADI. This CDR3 comprises 14 residues.

As concerns this clonotype: The junction differs from germline at one of its ends, possibly a read error. V and J are TRBV7-6 and TRBJ2-7; 8 nucleotides agree with TRBD1. CDR3 length: 14 amino acids. Germline loops: CDR1 SGHVS, CDR2 FNYEAQ. The CDR3 loop is CASSPDRGVYEQYF. The CDR3 DNA follows: TGTGCTAGCAGCCCCGACAGGGGTGTCTACGAGCAGTACTTC.

On this clonotype: In this CDR3 the conserved last residue, phenylalanine or tryptophan, is missing, so a read error is likely. Because the CDR3's place on the DNA is in doubt, the DNA is left out and the CDR3 is given as listed by TCRdb. The chain recombines TRBV24-1 with TRBJ2-5; the table names TRBD1, a call not compared with the DNA. The CDR3 totals 18 residues, both ends included. Germline values: CDR1 KGHDR, CDR2 SFDVKD. The chain's CDR3 is CATSDASGSSYNEQFFGS.

This clonotype was picked up a small number of times. This chain uses TRBV9 with TRBJ1-4; unclear D gene. Trimming took off 0 bases at V and 3 bases at J, with 9 bases between the two ends. The CDR3 sequence is 15 residues long. CDR1 and CDR2 (germline): SGDLS, YYNGEE. CDR3 region: CASSVANSANEKLFF. CDR3 DNA sequence: TGTGCCAGCAGCGTAGCTAACAGCGCTAATGAAAAACTGTTTTTT.